The rows below give T cell receptor beta chains drawn from one sample of a study of T cell repertoires in cytomegalovirus infection. No cognate antigen is known for these TCRs. TCRdb independently ran MiXCR on the reads; one entry per CDR3 protein. The data show under 500,000 distinct CDR3 sequences, about 44% seen once. Material: cultured PBMCs, obtained from culture after CMV antigen stimulation. The receptors here all came from a human donor in good health (CMV status not recorded). Some clones in this sample may be carry-over from other donors' samples. CDR3s include the opening cysteine and the closing phenylalanine or tryptophan. Fields, in order: clone size, V gene, D gene, J gene, CDR3 protein, CDR3 DNA. A D gene is named only where the DNA matches it firmly. A row's size may be missing; if present it is once, few, many or a size class.

clone_size: NA
v_call: TRBV6-5
d_call: NA
j_call: TRBJ2-7
cdr3_aa: CASGGYEGSYEQYF
cdr3_nt: TGTGCCAGCGGCGGATATGAAGGGTCCTACGAGCAGTACTTC

clone_size: NA
v_call: TRBV6-2/TRBV6-3
d_call: TRBD1
j_call: TRBJ2-7
cdr3_aa: CASTDRGRYYEQYF
cdr3_nt: TGTGCCAGCACGGACAGGGGGCGGTACTACGAGCAGTACTTC

clone_size: NA
v_call: TRBV7-9
d_call: NA
j_call: TRBJ2-4
cdr3_aa: CAAMDSRKNIQYF
cdr3_nt: TGTGCCGCCATGGACAGCCGGAAAAACATTCAGTACTTC

clone_size: NA
v_call: TRBV9
d_call: NA
j_call: TRBJ1-1
cdr3_aa: CASSVVSGSTEAFF
cdr3_nt: TGTGCCAGCAGCGTAGTCTCAGGGAGCACTGAAGCTTTCTTT

clone_size: NA
v_call: TRBV5-1
d_call: TRBD2
j_call: TRBJ2-1
cdr3_aa: CASSLTSGGYYNEQFF
cdr3_nt: TGCGCCAGCAGCCTCACTAGCGGGGGGTATTACAATGAGCAGTTCTTC

clone_size: few
v_call: TRBV7-2
d_call: TRBD1
j_call: TRBJ2-7
cdr3_aa: CATRKQGSLGYEQYF
cdr3_nt: TGTGCCACCAGGAAACAGGGGTCCCTCGGCTACGAGCAGTACTTC

clone_size: NA
v_call: TRBV12-3/TRBV12-4
d_call: NA
j_call: TRBJ2-1
cdr3_aa: CASRLVNEQFF
cdr3_nt: TGTGCCAGCCGACTAGTGAATGAGCAGTTCTTC

clone_size: NA
v_call: TRBV7-4
d_call: TRBD1
j_call: TRBJ2-7
cdr3_aa: CASSSPDRGPYEQYF
cdr3_nt: TGTGCCAGCAGCTCGCCCGACAGGGGGCCCTACGAGCAGTACTTC

clone_size: NA
v_call: TRBV20-1
d_call: NA
j_call: TRBJ2-7
cdr3_aa: CSARGQLVNVYEQYF
cdr3_nt: TGCAGTGCTAGGGGGCAACTCGTCAACGTTTACGAGCAGTACTTC

clone_size: NA
v_call: TRBV11-2
d_call: NA
j_call: TRBJ1-4
cdr3_aa: CASSPGLSNEKLFF
cdr3_nt: TGTGCCAGCAGCCCGGGACTTAGCAATGAAAAACTGTTTTTT

clone_size: few
v_call: TRBV11-2
d_call: NA
j_call: TRBJ2-2
cdr3_aa: CASSLEGDAANTGELFF
cdr3_nt: TGTGCCAGCAGCTTAGAGGGGGACGCAGCGAACACCGGGGAGCTGTTTTTT

clone_size: once
v_call: TRBV6-4
d_call: NA
j_call: TRBJ2-1
cdr3_aa: CASSDGGGYNEQFF
cdr3_nt: TGTGCCAGCAGTGACGGAGGGGGTTACAATGAGCAGTTCTTC

clone_size: NA
v_call: TRBV7-6
d_call: NA
j_call: TRBJ2-1
cdr3_aa: CASQTASYNEQFF
cdr3_nt: TGTGCCAGCCAGACAGCCTCATACAATGAGCAGTTCTTC

clone_size: few
v_call: TRBV7-2
d_call: NA
j_call: TRBJ2-3
cdr3_aa: CASSTSTPGTGADTQYF
cdr3_nt: TGTGCCAGCAGCACAAGCACCCCGGGAACCGGGGCAGATACGCAGTATTTT

clone_size: once
v_call: TRBV2
d_call: TRBD2
j_call: TRBJ2-3
cdr3_aa: CASRGLAPGGLPDTQYF
cdr3_nt: TGTGCCAGCAGAGGACTAGCGCCCGGGGGTCTCCCAGATACGCAGTATTTT

clone_size: few
v_call: TRBV5-4
d_call: NA
j_call: TRBJ1-2
cdr3_aa: CASSLTNREPNYGYTF
cdr3_nt: TGTGCCAGCAGCCTTACCAACAGGGAACCGAACTATGGCTACACCTTC

clone_size: NA
v_call: TRBV6-1
d_call: TRBD2
j_call: TRBJ2-1
cdr3_aa: CASRGLAGLHSYNEQFF
cdr3_nt: TGTGCCAGCAGGGGACTAGCGGGGCTCCACTCCTACAATGAGCAGTTCTTC

clone_size: NA
v_call: TRBV20-1
d_call: NA
j_call: TRBJ1-2
cdr3_aa: CSAREPQRGIIYGYTF
cdr3_nt: TGCAGTGCTAGAGAGCCCCAGAGGGGGATAATCTATGGCTACACCTTC

clone_size: few
v_call: TRBV12-3/TRBV12-4
d_call: NA
j_call: TRBJ1-2
cdr3_aa: CASSPRVGAHLYGYTF
cdr3_nt: TGTGCCAGCAGCCCGAGGGTGGGGGCGCACCTCTATGGCTACACCTTC

clone_size: NA
v_call: TRBV19
d_call: NA
j_call: TRBJ1-5
cdr3_aa: CASIGRVQPQHF
cdr3_nt: TGTGCCAGTATTGGCAGGGTTCAGCCCCAGCATTTT

clone_size: NA
v_call: TRBV20-1
d_call: NA
j_call: TRBJ2-3
cdr3_aa: CSAPYPGRPERTQYF
cdr3_nt: TGCAGTGCCCCGTATCCGGGACGCCCAGAGCGTACGCAGTATTTT

clone_size: NA
v_call: TRBV7-2
d_call: NA
j_call: TRBJ1-1
cdr3_aa: CASSFVSPNTEAFF
cdr3_nt: TGTGCCAGCAGCTTTGTCAGCCCAAACACTGAAGCTTTCTTT

clone_size: NA
v_call: TRBV20-1
d_call: NA
j_call: TRBJ1-4
cdr3_aa: CSAHSTATNEKLFF
cdr3_nt: TGCAGTGCCCACAGTACTGCAACTAATGAAAAACTGTTTTTT

clone_size: NA
v_call: TRBV28
d_call: TRBD1
j_call: TRBJ1-5
cdr3_aa: CASSSMTGGWVQPQHF
cdr3_nt: TGTGCCAGCAGTTCGATGACAGGGGGCTGGGTTCAGCCCCAGCATTTT

clone_size: NA
v_call: TRBV5-1
d_call: NA
j_call: TRBJ2-1
cdr3_aa: CASSDTGEQFF
cdr3_nt: TGCGCCAGCAGCGATACAGGAGAGCAGTTCTTC

clone_size: few
v_call: TRBV29-1
d_call: TRBD2
j_call: TRBJ2-3
cdr3_aa: CSVAFGAGGPNSTDTQYF
cdr3_nt: TGCAGCGTCGCATTCGGAGCGGGAGGTCCTAATAGCACAGATACGCAGTATTTT

clone_size: few
v_call: TRBV7-2
d_call: TRBD2
j_call: TRBJ2-7
cdr3_aa: CASSLVSSGSSYEQYF
cdr3_nt: TGTGCCAGCAGCTTAGTCTCTAGCGGCAGCTCCTACGAGCAGTACTTC

clone_size: NA
v_call: TRBV7-2
d_call: TRBD2
j_call: TRBJ2-1
cdr3_aa: CASSPRLAGGGDEQFF
cdr3_nt: TGTGCCAGCAGCCCAAGACTAGCGGGAGGCGGCGATGAGCAGTTCTTC

clone_size: NA
v_call: TRBV4-1
d_call: NA
j_call: TRBJ1-1
cdr3_aa: CASSQGLISTEAFF
cdr3_nt: TGCGCCAGCAGCCAAGGCCTAATCAGCACTGAAGCTTTCTTT

clone_size: NA
v_call: TRBV7-2
d_call: NA
j_call: TRBJ2-7
cdr3_aa: CASSFNSGPLEQYF
cdr3_nt: TGTGCCAGCAGCTTTAACAGCGGGCCTCTCGAGCAGTACTTC

clone_size: many
v_call: TRBV6-5
d_call: NA
j_call: TRBJ2-7
cdr3_aa: CASRRDSYEQYF
cdr3_nt: TGTGCCAGCAGGCGAGACAGCTACGAGCAGTACTTC

clone_size: NA
v_call: TRBV5-1
d_call: NA
j_call: TRBJ2-1
cdr3_aa: CASSLELPNEQFF
cdr3_nt: TGCGCCAGCAGCTTGGAGTTACCCAATGAGCAGTTCTTC

clone_size: many
v_call: TRBV7-8
d_call: NA
j_call: TRBJ2-5
cdr3_aa: CASSFTQGLQVTQYF
cdr3_nt: TGTGCCAGCAGCTTCACACAGGGACTGCAGGTGACCCAGTACTTC

clone_size: NA
v_call: TRBV6-2/TRBV6-3
d_call: NA
j_call: TRBJ2-7
cdr3_aa: CASSYSMSPPYEQYF
cdr3_nt: TGTGCCAGCAGTTACTCGATGAGTCCACCCTACGAGCAGTACTTC

clone_size: NA
v_call: TRBV12-3/TRBV12-4
d_call: NA
j_call: TRBJ1-1
cdr3_aa: CASSLSGMLTEAFF
cdr3_nt: TGTGCCAGCAGTTTATCAGGGATGTTGACTGAAGCTTTCTTT

clone_size: few
v_call: TRBV6-1
d_call: NA
j_call: TRBJ2-1
cdr3_aa: CASSDRRIFYEQFF
cdr3_nt: TGTGCCAGCAGTGACAGGAGAATTTTTTATGAGCAGTTCTTC

clone_size: NA
v_call: TRBV19
d_call: TRBD2
j_call: TRBJ2-7
cdr3_aa: CASTTSGRNEQYF
cdr3_nt: TGTGCCAGTACCACCAGCGGGAGAAACGAGCAGTACTTC

clone_size: NA
v_call: TRBV27
d_call: NA
j_call: TRBJ2-5
cdr3_aa: CASSLRGRQETQYF
cdr3_nt: TGTGCCAGCAGTTTAAGGGGAAGGCAAGAGACCCAGTACTTC

clone_size: NA
v_call: TRBV2
d_call: NA
j_call: TRBJ1-2
cdr3_aa: CAIGERRHYGYTF
cdr3_nt: TGTGCCATCGGCGAAAGACGGCATTATGGCTACACCTTC

clone_size: NA
v_call: TRBV28
d_call: NA
j_call: TRBJ1-1
cdr3_aa: CASSLFPPMNTEAFF
cdr3_nt: TGTGCCAGCAGTTTATTTCCGCCCATGAACACTGAAGCTTTCTTT

clone_size: NA
v_call: TRBV7-2
d_call: NA
j_call: TRBJ1-5
cdr3_aa: CASSFMGNQPQHF
cdr3_nt: TGTGCCAGCAGCTTTATGGGCAATCAGCCCCAGCATTTT

clone_size: NA
v_call: TRBV20-1
d_call: NA
j_call: TRBJ2-3
cdr3_aa: CSARKDRFTDTQYF
cdr3_nt: TGCAGTGCTAGAAAAGACAGGTTCACAGATACGCAGTATTTT

clone_size: few
v_call: TRBV7-2
d_call: TRBD2
j_call: TRBJ2-1
cdr3_aa: CASSSGLAGGVNEQFF
cdr3_nt: TGTGCCAGCAGCTCCGGACTAGCGGGAGGGGTCAATGAGCAGTTCTTC

clone_size: NA
v_call: TRBV12-3/TRBV12-4
d_call: NA
j_call: TRBJ1-2
cdr3_aa: CASGSPTNYGYTF
cdr3_nt: TGTGCCAGCGGGTCACCAACAAACTATGGCTACACCTTC

clone_size: NA
v_call: TRBV7-2
d_call: TRBD2
j_call: TRBJ2-3
cdr3_aa: CASSLALAGAGTDTQYF
cdr3_nt: TGTGCCAGCAGCTTAGCACTAGCGGGGGCGGGCACAGATACGCAGTATTTT

clone_size: few
v_call: TRBV19
d_call: NA
j_call: TRBJ2-1
cdr3_aa: CASSFQGAGGYNEQFF
cdr3_nt: TGTGCCAGTAGCTTCCAGGGTGCGGGCGGGTACAATGAGCAGTTCTTC

clone_size: once
v_call: TRBV5-6
d_call: TRBD2
j_call: TRBJ2-2
cdr3_aa: CASQPGGSPGEGELFF
cdr3_nt: TGTGCCTCTCAACCGGGGGGGTCGCCGGGAGAAGGGGAGCTGTTTTTT

clone_size: few
v_call: TRBV6-1
d_call: NA
j_call: TRBJ2-3
cdr3_aa: CASIPPSSNTQYF
cdr3_nt: TGTGCCAGCATACCACCCTCTAGCAATACGCAGTATTTT

clone_size: few
v_call: TRBV4-1
d_call: NA
j_call: TRBJ1-1
cdr3_aa: CASSQLPGSYTEAFF
cdr3_nt: TGCGCCAGCAGCCAATTGCCAGGGAGTTACACTGAAGCTTTCTTT

clone_size: NA
v_call: TRBV7-2
d_call: NA
j_call: TRBJ2-3
cdr3_aa: CASSGGAPDTQYF
cdr3_nt: TGTGCCAGCAGCGGGGGAGCCCCAGATACGCAGTATTTT

clone_size: NA
v_call: TRBV7-6
d_call: NA
j_call: TRBJ2-2
cdr3_aa: CASSTPRGTGELFF
cdr3_nt: TGTGCCAGCTCCACTCCGCGCGGCACCGGGGAGCTGTTTTTT

clone_size: NA
v_call: TRBV6-2/TRBV6-3
d_call: TRBD2
j_call: TRBJ2-3
cdr3_aa: CASSLGLADNGADTQYF
cdr3_nt: TGTGCCAGCAGCTTGGGACTAGCGGACAACGGCGCAGATACGCAGTATTTT

clone_size: NA
v_call: TRBV7-4
d_call: NA
j_call: TRBJ2-2
cdr3_aa: CASSWEVTGELFF
cdr3_nt: TGTGCCAGCAGCTGGGAAGTCACCGGGGAGCTGTTTTTT